What follows describes a single T cell receptor (beta chain). TCRdb keeps only in-frame clones here, not all; method: immunoSEQ multiplex PCR. The sample consists of just under 65,000 clones, about 90% of them appearing once. This record comes from a study of OX40 agonist ivuxolimab in advanced cancers. V lost 0 bases and J 5 bases, leaving 19 bases between the germline ends. The CDR3 is made up of 18 amino acids. CDR1 is LGHNT, CDR2 FRNRAP, per germline. The source is an adult with an advanced solid tumor such as melanoma, head and neck, liver or kidney cancer. Sequenced here: CD4+ or CD8+ T cells sorted from blood, sampled in a trial of the OX40 agonist ivuxolimab. The chain joins TRBV12-5 to TRBJ2-2; possibly TRBD1 for D (7 bases). The CDR3 protein is CASGLVRGGGAFTGELFF. CDR3 nucleotide sequence: TGTGCTAGTGGTTTGGTACGTGGAGGGGGCGCTTTTACCGGGGAGCTGTTTTTT.